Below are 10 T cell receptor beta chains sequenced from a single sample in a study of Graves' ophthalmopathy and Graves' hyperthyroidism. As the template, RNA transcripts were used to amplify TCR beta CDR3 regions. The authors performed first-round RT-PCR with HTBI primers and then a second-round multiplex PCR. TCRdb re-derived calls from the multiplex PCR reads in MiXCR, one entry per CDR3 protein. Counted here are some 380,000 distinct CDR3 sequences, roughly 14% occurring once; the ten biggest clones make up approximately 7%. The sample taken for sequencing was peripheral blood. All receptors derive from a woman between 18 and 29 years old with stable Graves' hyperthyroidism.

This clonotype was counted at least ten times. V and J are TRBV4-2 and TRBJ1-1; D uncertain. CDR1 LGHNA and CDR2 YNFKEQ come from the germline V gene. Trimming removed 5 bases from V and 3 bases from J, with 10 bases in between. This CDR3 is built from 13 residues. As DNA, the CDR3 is TGTGCCAGCAGCTATCGGAGGTACACTGAAGCTTTCTTT. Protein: CASSYRRYTEAFF.

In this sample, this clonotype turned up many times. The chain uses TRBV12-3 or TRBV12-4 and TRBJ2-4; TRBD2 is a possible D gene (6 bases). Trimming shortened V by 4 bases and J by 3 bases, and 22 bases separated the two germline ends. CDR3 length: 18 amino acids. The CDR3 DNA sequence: TGTGCCAGCAGTTCCCAGCGGGTCAGACAACGGGTCAAAAACATTCAGTACTTC. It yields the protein CASSSQRVRQRVKNIQYF.

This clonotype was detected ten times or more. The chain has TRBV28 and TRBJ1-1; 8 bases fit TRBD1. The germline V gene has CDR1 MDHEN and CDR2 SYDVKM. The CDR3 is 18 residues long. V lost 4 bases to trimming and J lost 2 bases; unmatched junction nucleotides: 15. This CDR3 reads CASSSFPWDRHQNTEAFF. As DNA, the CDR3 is TGTGCCAGCAGTTCTTTCCCCTGGGACAGGCACCAAAACACTGAAGCTTTCTTT.

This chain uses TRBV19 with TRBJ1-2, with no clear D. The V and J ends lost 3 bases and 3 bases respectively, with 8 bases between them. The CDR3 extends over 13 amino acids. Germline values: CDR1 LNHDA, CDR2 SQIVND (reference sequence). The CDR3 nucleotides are TGTGCCAGTAGTATCGGTCCCGACTATGGCTACACCTTC. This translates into CASSIGPDYGYTF.

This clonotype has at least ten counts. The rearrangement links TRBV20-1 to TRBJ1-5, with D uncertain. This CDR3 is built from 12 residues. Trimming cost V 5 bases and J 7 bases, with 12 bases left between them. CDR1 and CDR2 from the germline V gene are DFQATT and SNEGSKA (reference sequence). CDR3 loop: CSAHDGVQPQHF. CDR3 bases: TGCAGTGCTCACGATGGGGTCCAGCCCCAGCATTTT.

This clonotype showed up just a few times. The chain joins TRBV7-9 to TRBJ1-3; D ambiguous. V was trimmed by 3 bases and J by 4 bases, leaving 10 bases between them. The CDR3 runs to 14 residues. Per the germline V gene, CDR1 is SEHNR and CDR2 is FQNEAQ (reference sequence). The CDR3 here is CASSFESAGNTIYF. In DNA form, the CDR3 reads TGTGCCAGCAGCTTCGAATCCGCCGGAAACACCATATATTTT.

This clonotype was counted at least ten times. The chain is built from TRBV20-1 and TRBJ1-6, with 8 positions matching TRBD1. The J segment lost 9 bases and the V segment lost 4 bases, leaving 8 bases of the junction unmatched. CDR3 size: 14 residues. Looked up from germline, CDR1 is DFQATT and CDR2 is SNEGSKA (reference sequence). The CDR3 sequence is CSATPGTGGSPLHF. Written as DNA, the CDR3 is TGCAGTGCTACCCCGGGGACAGGTGGTTCACCCCTCCACTTT.

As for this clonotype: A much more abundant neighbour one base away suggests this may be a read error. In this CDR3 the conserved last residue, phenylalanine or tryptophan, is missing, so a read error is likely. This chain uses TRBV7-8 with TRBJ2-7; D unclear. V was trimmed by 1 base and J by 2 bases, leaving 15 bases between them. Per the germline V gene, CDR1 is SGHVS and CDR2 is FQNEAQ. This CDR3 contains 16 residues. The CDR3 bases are TGTGCCAGCAGCTTAGAACTGGCGCAGGCTACCTACGAGCAGTACTAC. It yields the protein CASSLELAQATYEQYY.

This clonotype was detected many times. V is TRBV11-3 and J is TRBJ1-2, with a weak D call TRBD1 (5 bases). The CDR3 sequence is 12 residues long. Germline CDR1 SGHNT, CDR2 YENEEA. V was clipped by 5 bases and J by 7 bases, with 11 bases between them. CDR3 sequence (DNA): TGTGCCAGCAGCATCCAGGGTGCTGGCTACACCTTC. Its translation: CASSIQGAGYTF.

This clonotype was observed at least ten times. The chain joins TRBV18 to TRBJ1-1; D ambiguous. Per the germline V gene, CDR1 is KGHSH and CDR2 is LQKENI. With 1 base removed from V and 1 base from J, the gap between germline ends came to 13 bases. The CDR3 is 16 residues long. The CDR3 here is CASSPLGAGTNTEAFF. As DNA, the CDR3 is TGTGCCAGCTCACCACTCGGCGCGGGAACGAACACTGAAGCTTTCTTT.